One and the same sample provided the 2 T cell receptor beta chains below, sequenced in a study of cytomegalovirus exposure and HLA in healthy donors. With 60 Vbeta and 13 Jbeta primers, the PCR was carried out. TCRdb's table, derived via immunoSEQ multiplex PCR, lists solely in-frame clones and lacks some. The data contain about 180,000 clones, about three quarters of them seen just once; the ten biggest clones take up about 1.5%. Sequencing was done on a sample of PBMCs. The origin of the receptors is a man younger than 35 in good health and CMV-seronegative.

The genes are TRBV6-5 and TRBJ2-5, with 9 bases matching TRBD2. V was pared by 2 bases and J by 3 bases, with 4 bases of the junction left unmatched. The germline CDR1 and CDR2 sequences are MNHEY and SVGAGI. The CDR3 totals 15 residues. The CDR3 region has the DNA TGTGCCAGCAGTTACGCGGGGGGGACCGAAGAGACCCAGTACTTC. Protein sequence: CASSYAGGTEETQYF.

This chain joins TRBV6-1 and TRBJ1-3; D is uncertain. Trimming pared 1 base from V and 7 bases from J, leaving 17 bases between. The germline gives CDR1 MNHNS, CDR2 SASEGT. The CDR3 is 16 residues long. Here the CDR3 reads CASSEGPVRVGNTIYF. The CDR3 bases are TGTGCCAGCAGTGAAGGGCCAGTGCGGGTGGGGAACACCATATATTTT.